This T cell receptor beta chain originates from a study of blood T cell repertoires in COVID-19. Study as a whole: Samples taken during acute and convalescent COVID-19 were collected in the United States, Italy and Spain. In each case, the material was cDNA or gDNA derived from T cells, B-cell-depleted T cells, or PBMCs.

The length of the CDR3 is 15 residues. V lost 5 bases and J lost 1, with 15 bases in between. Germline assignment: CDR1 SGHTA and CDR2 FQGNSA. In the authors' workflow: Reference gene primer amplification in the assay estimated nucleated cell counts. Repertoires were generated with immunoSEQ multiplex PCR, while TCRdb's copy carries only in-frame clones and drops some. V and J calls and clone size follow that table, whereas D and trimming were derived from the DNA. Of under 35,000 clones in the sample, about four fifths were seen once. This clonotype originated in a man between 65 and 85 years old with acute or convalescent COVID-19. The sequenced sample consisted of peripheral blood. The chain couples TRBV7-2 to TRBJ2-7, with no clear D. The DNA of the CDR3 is TGTGCCAGCAGCCCCGTGGCGGCAGATTCCTACGAGCAGTACTTC. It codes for CASSPVAADSYEQYF.